A selection of T cell receptor beta chains follows, all from one sample in a study of tumor-infiltrating lymphocytes in primary liver carcinoma. Each CDR3 protein is one row after TCRdb ran MiXCR on the multiplex PCR reads. Of roughly 80,000 distinct CDR3 sequences listed, about 75% are singletons. Sequencing was done on a sample of tumor-adjacent normal liver tissue. The source is a man between 35 and 55 years old with primary liver carcinoma and hepatitis B virus infection. Each CDR3 is given with its conserved first and last residue. D genes are given only for firm matches. Expanded clones are given a class, and other clones once, few, many or no size at all.

CDR3: CASSRDGTSNQPQHF
DNA: TGCGCCAGCAGTCGCGACGGTACTAGCAATCAGCCCCAGCATTTT
D: -
size: -
V: TRBV5-1
J: TRBJ1-5

CDR3: CASSAQGRTEAFF
DNA: TGTGCCAGCAGTGCACAGGGTAGGACTGAAGCTTTCTTT
D: -
size: few
V: TRBV6-1
J: TRBJ1-1

CDR3: CASNRTGGRSPLHF
DNA: TGTGCCAGCAACCGAACAGGGGGAAGGTCACCCCTCCACTTT
D: TRBD1
size: many
V: TRBV28
J: TRBJ1-6

CDR3: CATSDLRRDSGDNEQFF
DNA: TGTGCCACCAGTGATTTGCGCCGGGACAGTGGGGACAACGAGCAGTTCTTC
D: TRBD1
size: -
V: TRBV24-1
J: TRBJ2-1

CDR3: CDCQDRNEKLFF
DNA: TGTGACTGTCAGGACAGAAATGAAAAACTGTTTTTT
D: -
size: few
V: TRBV30
J: TRBJ1-4

CDR3: CSVVSAGAFYEQYF
DNA: TGCAGCGTTGTTTCAGCGGGAGCATTCTACGAGCAGTATTTC
D: TRBD2
size: few
V: TRBV29-1
J: TRBJ2-7

CDR3: CASSLGTSDTDTQHF
DNA: TGTGCCAGCAGTTTGGGGACTAGCGACACAGATACGCAGCATTTT
D: -
size: once
V: TRBV28
J: TRBJ1-5

CDR3: CASSQDVDRVTRRLGTEASF
DNA: TGTGCCAGCAGCCAAGATGTGGACAGAGTGACCCGACGGCTTGGGACTGAAGCTTCCTTT
D: -
size: -
V: TRBV14
J: TRBJ1-1

CDR3: CASSQNWALQETQYF
DNA: TGTGCCAGCAGTCAAAACTGGGCTTTGCAAGAGACCCAGTACTTC
D: -
size: many
V: TRBV7-9
J: TRBJ2-5

CDR3: CASSQPGQWIPNTEAFF
DNA: TGTGCCAGCAGTCAACCGGGGCAGTGGATTCCGAACACTGAAGCTTTCTTT
D: -
size: once
V: TRBV6-5
J: TRBJ1-1

CDR3: CVSSDLGPNNEQFF
DNA: TGTGTCAGCAGTGACTTGGGACCGAACAATGAGCAGTTCTTC
D: -
size: -
V: TRBV12-3/TRBV12-4
J: TRBJ2-1

CDR3: CAWSEVSGNTIYF
DNA: TGTGCCTGGAGTGAGGTCTCTGGAAACACCATATATTTT
D: -
size: many
V: TRBV30
J: TRBJ1-3

CDR3: CANRHGGIAGAQSSYNEQFF
DNA: TGTGCCAACAGGCATGGAGGGATAGCGGGAGCCCAGTCCTCCTACAATGAGCAGTTCTTC
D: TRBD2
size: -
V: TRBV6-5
J: TRBJ2-1

CDR3: CASCSDVGTGYGYTF
DNA: TGTGCCAGCTGTTCCGACGTCGGGACAGGCTATGGCTACACCTTC
D: TRBD1
size: once
V: TRBV6-6
J: TRBJ1-2

CDR3: CASSSCGRVHPQHF
DNA: TGTGCCAGCAGTTCATGTGGGAGGGTTCACCCCCAGCATTTT
D: -
size: -
V: TRBV6-2/TRBV6-3
J: TRBJ1-5

CDR3: CAGCRGDRSYEQYF
DNA: TGCGCCGGCTGCCGAGGGGACAGATCCTACGAGCAGTACTTC
D: TRBD1
size: -
V: TRBV4-1
J: TRBJ2-7

CDR3: CASRAGGSLRAQYF
DNA: TGTGCCAGCAGGGCGGGAGGCAGCTTACGAGCTCAGTACTTC
D: TRBD2
size: -
V: TRBV28
J: TRBJ2-7

CDR3: CASSIVAIGQGGQYF
DNA: TGTGCCAGTAGTATCGTCGCTATCGGACAGGGGGGCCAGTACTTC
D: TRBD1
size: -
V: TRBV19
J: TRBJ2-5

CDR3: CASSPAGLALKNEQFF
DNA: TGCGCCAGCAGCCCTGCGGGACTAGCGCTGAAGAATGAACAGTTCTTC
D: TRBD2
size: -
V: TRBV4-3
J: TRBJ2-1

CDR3: CARSVWRGRDEQYF
DNA: TGTGCCCGGAGTGTTTGGAGGGGACGGGACGAGCAGTACTTC
D: -
size: few
V: TRBV30
J: TRBJ2-7

CDR3: CASSRGETVLSGANVLTF
DNA: TGTGCCAGCAGCAGGGGTGAGACCGTCCTCTCTGGGGCCAACGTCCTGACTTTC
D: -
size: few
V: TRBV28
J: TRBJ2-6

CDR3: CSARDTAGPNTEAFF
DNA: TGCAGTGCTAGAGATACGGCAGGGCCGAACACTGAAGCTTTCTTT
D: -
size: -
V: TRBV20-1
J: TRBJ1-1

CDR3: CVTQASGRYEQYF
DNA: TGTGTCACCCAGGCTAGCGGGAGATACGAGCAGTACTTT
D: TRBD2
size: -
V: TRBV6-2/TRBV6-3
J: TRBJ2-7

CDR3: CASGIGVSNNEQFF
DNA: TGTGCCAGCGGCATAGGCGTCTCGAACAATGAGCAGTTCTTC
D: -
size: -
V: TRBV11-3
J: TRBJ2-1

CDR3: CASSQDGSLAKNIQHF
DNA: TGCGCCAGCAGCCAAGATGGCAGCCTAGCCAAAAACATTCAGCACTTC
D: -
size: -
V: TRBV4-3
J: TRBJ2-4

CDR3: CASLFDGGTSSYEQYF
DNA: TGTGCCAGTCTTTTCGATGGCGGAACAAGCTCCTACGAGCAGTACTTC
D: -
size: few
V: TRBV6-6
J: TRBJ2-7

CDR3: CASSRTMKTDAFF
DNA: TGTGCCAGCAGTCGGACAATGAAAACTGACGCTTTCTTT
D: -
size: -
V: TRBV7-8
J: TRBJ1-1

CDR3: CASSLGTSSYNEHFF
DNA: TGTGCCAGCAGTTTGGGTACCAGCTCCTACAATGAGCACTTCTTC
D: -
size: -
V: TRBV12-3/TRBV12-4
J: TRBJ2-1

CDR3: CASGLVHFGELFF
DNA: TGTGCCAGCGGCTTAGTGCATTTCGGGGAGCTGTTTTTT
D: -
size: -
V: TRBV11-1
J: TRBJ2-2

CDR3: CTSTDSTVQGSEAFF
DNA: TGTACCAGCACCGACTCCACGGTCCAGGGATCTGAAGCTTTCTTT
D: -
size: -
V: TRBV5-4
J: TRBJ1-1

CDR3: CASSYGTGEADTQYF
DNA: TGTGCCAGCAGTTACGGGACAGGGGAGGCAGATACGCAGTATTTT
D: TRBD1
size: many
V: TRBV6-5
J: TRBJ2-3

CDR3: CANSTSREVIGGLFF
DNA: TGTGCCAACAGCACCAGTCGGGAGGTAATCGGGGGGCTGTTTTTT
D: TRBD2
size: -
V: TRBV11-2
J: TRBJ2-2